One T cell receptor beta chain is described in this entry. The V end was cut by 2 bases, the J end by 2 bases, with 12 bases between. The CDR3 has 15 amino acids. The germline V gene encodes CDR1 SGHAT and CDR2 FQNNGV. Using immunoSEQ multiplex PCR, the repertoire was profiled, and TCRdb retains in-frame clones only, with some absent. The repertoire includes about 76,000 clones, roughly 85% of them detected once, and about 2.5% sits in the top ten. These data belong to a study of T cell clones after liver transplantation. Study summary: At least one year of complete immunosuppression withdrawal without enzymes over twice normal defined tolerance.

This sequence joins TRBV11-2 and TRBJ2-5, with D perhaps TRBD1 (6 bases). This TCR came from a human patient who received a liver transplant. Some of the T cells might come from the graft donor. Specimen: CD4+ T cells from blood, collected at the 22-month timepoint. Here the CDR3 DNA reads TGTGCCAGCAGCTTATCATCGGGACAACAAGAGACCCAGTACTTC. Its translation is CASSLSSGQQETQYF. Variable domain in full (rest from reference TRBV11-2 and TRBJ2-5): EAGVAQSPRYKIIEKRQSVAFWCNPISGHATLYWYQQILGQGPKLLIQFQNNGVVDDSQLPKDRFSAERLKGVDSTLKIQPAKLEDSAVYLCASSLSSGQQETQYFGPGTRLLVL.